Given below is one T cell receptor beta chain in context. The source of the sample is a study of blood T cell repertoires in COVID-19. Method: immunoSEQ multiplex PCR; TCRdb's copy keeps in-frame clones and lacks some. The table shows roughly 140,000 clones, with roughly 84% occurring only once. V was clipped by 4 bases and J by 0 bases, with 18 bases between them. The germline V gene encodes CDR1 KGHSH and CDR2 LQKENI. CDR3 length: 18 residues. The specimen was peripheral blood. This clonotype was sampled from a man in his sixties with active or convalescent COVID-19. J is TRBJ1-4 and V is TRBV18; D possibly corresponds to TRBD1 (5 bases). CDR3 DNA sequence: TGTGCCAGCTCACAAGTCGACCTTGGGGGGGCAACTAATGAAAAACTGTTTTTT. Amino acids: CASSQVDLGGATNEKLFF.